These 19 T cell receptor beta chains were sequenced from one sample in a study of PD-1 blockade in classical Hodgkin lymphoma. Every patient was affected by relapse after autologous stem cell transplantation, while exposure to brentuximab vedotin was not uniform. Sequencing was performed with immunoSEQ multiplex PCR; in TCRdb, only in-frame clones are kept and a portion is missing. The table records about 98,000 clones, over 85% of them present only once. This sample comprised peripheral blood mononuclear cells (PBMCs), obtained at baseline. Receptors were obtained from a human donor with classical Hodgkin lymphoma.

V usage is TRBV10-3 and J usage is TRBJ1-1; D is undetermined. V was cut by 7 bases and J by 6 bases, with 15 bases left in between. Germline V gene lookup returns CDR1 ENHRY and CDR2 SYGVKD. The CDR3 runs to 13 residues. The CDR3 nucleotides are TGTGCCATCACGTCGTTGGGATACGCTGAAGCTTTCTTT. Translation: CAITSLGYAEAFF.

The chain links TRBV9 to TRBJ1-2; 8 bases line up with TRBD1. The ends lost 0 bases at V and 4 bases at J; junction bases unmatched: 5. The CDR3 is 15 amino acids. Per germline, CDR1 SGDLS and CDR2 YYNGEE. The CDR3 nucleotides read TGTGCCAGCAGCGTAGGGGGGACAGGTGGCTATGGCTACACCTTC. This sequence encodes CASSVGGTGGYGYTF.

V gene TRBV20-1 combines with J gene TRBJ1-2; no firm D call. The V end lost 5 bases, the J end lost 3 bases, and 7 bases lay between the germline ends. The CDR3 is 11 amino acids. The germline V gene encodes CDR1 DFQATT and CDR2 SNEGSKA (reference sequence). The CDR3, as DNA: TGCAGTGCTCCTACATACTATGGCTACACCTTC. It encodes CSAPTYYGYTF.

The V call is TRBV27, the J call TRBJ1-4, with D possibly TRBD1 on 6 matching bases. Germline lookup yields CDR1 MNHEY and CDR2 SMNVEV (reference sequence). The V gene lost 7 bases and the J gene lost 8 bases, with 17 bases spanning the gap. The CDR3 is 14 residues long. The CDR3 region is CASTWRQGSEKLFF. CDR3 DNA: TGTGCCAGCACTTGGCGGCAGGGGTCGGAAAAACTGTTTTTT.

The chain combines TRBV6-5 with TRBJ2-7, with D perhaps assigned TRBD1 or TRBD2 (5 bases each). CDR1 MNHEY and CDR2 SVGAGI come from the germline V gene. The CDR3 runs to 11 residues. Trimming stripped 4 bases from V and 11 bases from J, with 12 bases between. This CDR3 is CASSSQGREYF. As DNA, the CDR3 is TGTGCCAGCAGTTCCCAGGGACGGGAGTACTTC.

In DNA form, the CDR3 reads TGCGCCAGCAGTGCTGGGCAGGGAAGGAATGAGCAGTTCTTC. Translated: CASSAGQGRNEQFF. The chain couples TRBV10-2 to TRBJ2-1, with D possibly being TRBD1 (5 bases). Germline V gene sequence: CDR1 WSHSY, CDR2 SAAADI. V was pared by 4 bases and J by 7 bases, with 14 bases between. The CDR3 covers 14 residues.

V usage is TRBV5-1 and J usage is TRBJ2-2; D is unclear. The CDR3 loop spans 16 amino acids. Trimming removed 2 bases at V and 5 bases at J, with 16 bases between. In germline, CDR1 is SGHRS, CDR2 YFSETQ. CDR3 sequence: CASSFRLVRETGELFF. CDR3 nucleotides: TGCGCCAGCAGCTTTAGGCTAGTTCGCGAGACCGGGGAGCTGTTTTTT. The whole variable domain, remainder taken from reference TRBV5-1 and TRBJ2-2, is KAGVTQTPRYLIKTRGQQVTLSCSPISGHRSVSWYQQTPGQGLQFLFEYFSETQRNKGNFPGRFSGRQFSNSRSEMNVSTLELGDSALYLCASSFRLVRETGELFFGEGSRLTVL.

The chain has TRBV6-5 and TRBJ1-5; D remains ambiguous. Germline-derived CDR1 and CDR2 are MNHEY and SVGAGI. The CDR3 has 14 amino acids. Trimming shortened V by 2 bases and J by 2 bases, and 7 bases separated the two germline ends. CDR3 in amino acids: CASSYGSGNQPQHF. CDR3 DNA sequence: TGTGCCAGCAGTTACGGGTCAGGCAATCAGCCCCAGCATTTT.

The chain has TRBV14 and TRBJ2-7; D remains unclear. Germline lookup yields CDR1 SGHDN and CDR2 FVKESK. V lost 1 base, J lost 6 bases, and 16 bases lay in between. This CDR3 is built from 15 residues. The CDR3 protein is CASSQGLWVRGEQYF. In nucleotides, the CDR3 is TGTGCCAGCAGCCAAGGTCTCTGGGTTCGCGGCGAGCAGTACTTC.

The chain is built from TRBV28 and TRBJ1-2; D unresolved. Between the trimmed V and J ends, which lost 1 base and 6 bases, there was a span of 9 bases. Per the germline V gene, CDR1 is MDHEN and CDR2 is SYDVKM. This CDR3 region has 13 residues. This CDR3 is CASSLSPGDGYTF. The CDR3 region has the DNA TGTGCCAGCAGTTTATCCCCCGGGGATGGCTACACCTTC.

The chain uses TRBV9 and TRBJ2-7; tentative D call: TRBD1 (5 bases). This CDR3 has 14 amino acids. Trimming took off 4 bases at V and 5 bases at J, with 16 bases between the two ends. Germline V gene lookup returns CDR1 SGDLS and CDR2 YYNGEE. CDR3 nucleotide sequence: TGTGCCAGCAGCACAAAGGACATAAAAGACGAGCAGTACTTC. Translation gives CASSTKDIKDEQYF.

The rearrangement uses TRBV28 and TRBJ2-7; tentative D call: TRBD1 (6 bases). The germline V gene has CDR1 MDHEN and CDR2 SYDVKM. This CDR3 has 15 residues. Trimming took off 8 bases at V and 2 bases at J, with 19 bases between the two ends. The CDR3 protein is CASDPEGDGTYEQYF. Here the CDR3 DNA reads TGTGCCAGCGATCCTGAGGGGGACGGTACCTACGAGCAGTACTTC. The full variable domain, completed using reference TRBV28 and TRBJ2-7, is DVKVTQSSRYLVKRTGEKVFLECVQDMDHENMFWYRQDPGLGLRLIYFSYDVKMKEKGDIPEGYSVSREKKERFSLILESASTNQTSMYLCASDPEGDGTYEQYFGPGTRLTVT.

The V gene is TRBV7-2, the J gene TRBJ1-2; D gene ambiguous. This CDR3 is 13 amino acids long. Trimming cost V 8 bases and J 6 bases, with 16 bases left between them. Germline assignment: CDR1 SGHTA and CDR2 FQGNSA. DNA for the CDR3: TGTGCCAGCCAGCGTACTGGGGTCCATGGCTACACCTTC. Translation: CASQRTGVHGYTF.

This chain uses TRBV4-1 with TRBJ2-4; 14 nucleotides match TRBD2. The V and J ends lost 0 bases and 7 bases, in that order; junction bases with no gene match: 5. The CDR3 covers 17 residues. Germline assignment: CDR1 MGHRA and CDR2 YSYEKL. This CDR3 is CASSQEGLAGDGNIQYF. The DNA for the CDR3 is TGCGCCAGCAGCCAAGAGGGACTAGCGGGGGACGGGAACATTCAGTACTTC.

This rearrangement joins TRBV19 to TRBJ1-4; D unresolved. Germline V gene data show CDR1 as LNHDA and CDR2 as SQIVND (reference sequence). With 7 bases removed from V and 10 bases from J, the gap between germline ends came to 22 bases. The CDR3 consists of 15 residues. The CDR3 protein is CASTPPGRRFGKLFF. For the CDR3, the DNA is TGTGCCAGTACCCCCCCGGGTCGCAGATTTGGAAAACTGTTTTTT.

J is TRBJ1-4 and V is TRBV30; no firm D call. The CDR3 spans 14 residues. Trimming took 2 bases from V and 8 from J, leaving 15 bases between them. Germline assignment: CDR1 GTSNPN and CDR2 SVGIG (reference sequence). CDR3 in amino acids: CAWSREQAGEKLFF. CDR3 DNA: TGTGCCTGGAGTCGGGAGCAGGCAGGAGAAAAACTGTTTTTT.

This chain uses TRBV5-1 with TRBJ2-2, with D hard to call. Germline values: CDR1 SGHRS, CDR2 YFSETQ. The V end lost 2 bases, the J end lost 3 bases, and 11 bases lay between the germline ends. CDR3 size: 15 residues. The CDR3 loop is CASSFQTTHTGELFF. CDR3 bases: TGCGCCAGCAGCTTTCAAACTACCCACACCGGGGAGCTGTTTTTT.

V is TRBV4-1 and J is TRBJ2-7; 10 bases map to TRBD2. Losses at the gene ends were 4 bases for V and 0 bases for J; bases not matched to a gene: 0. CDR3 length: 14 residues. Germline V gene sequence: CDR1 MGHRA, CDR2 YSYEKL. The CDR3 DNA reads as TGCGCCAGCAGCCCTAGCGGGAGCTCCTACGAGCAGTACTTC. Amino acids: CASSPSGSSYEQYF.

V and J are TRBV5-4 and TRBJ1-6; D is possibly TRBD1 (6 bases). Germline V gene sequence: CDR1 SGHNT, CDR2 YYREEE (reference sequence). Between the trimmed V and J ends, which lost 3 bases and 0 bases, there was a span of 13 bases. The CDR3 length is 17 residues. The CDR3 region is CASSSPDRSSYNSPLHF. CDR3 nucleotide sequence: TGTGCCAGCAGCTCGCCCGACAGGAGCTCCTATAATTCACCCCTCCACTTT.